Below, 15 T cell receptor beta chains from the same sample are listed, as sequenced in a study of neurological immune-mediated disorders. One entry per CDR3 protein, called by TCRdb with MiXCR from the 5' RACE reads. The table records more than 35,000 distinct CDR3 sequences, just under 6.5% of them present only once. Sequenced sample: CD4+ T cells from blood. All receptors derive from a woman aged 40 to 50 in good health.

This clonotype was recorded at least ten times. The chain uses TRBV5-5 and TRBJ2-5, with 11 bases that match TRBD2. The CDR3 runs 16 residues. V shed 2 bases and J 4 bases; nucleotides not matched to a gene: 7. Germline CDR1 reads SGHKS; CDR2 reads YYEKEE (reference sequence). The chain's CDR3 is CASSFSLLAGAETQYF. DNA for the CDR3: TGTGCCAGCAGCTTCTCCTTACTAGCGGGAGCAGAGACCCAGTACTTC. Using reference TRBV5-5 and TRBJ2-5 for the parts outside the CDR3, the full variable domain is DAGVTQSPTHLIKTRGQQVTLRCSPISGHKSVSWYQQVLGQGPQFIFQYYEKEERGRGNFPDRFSARQFPNYSSELNVNALLLGDSALYLCASSFSLLAGAETQYFGPGTRLLVL.

This clonotype was seen at least ten times. The chain couples TRBV29-1 to TRBJ2-1, with 7 bases that match TRBD2. Trimming removed 5 bases from V and 4 bases from J; junction bases left unmatched: 11. This CDR3 has 15 amino acids. CDR1 SQVTM and CDR2 ANQGSEA come from the germline V gene. The CDR3 is CSVRLAGVGYNEQFF. The CDR3, as DNA: TGCAGCGTTCGTCTGGCGGGAGTAGGATACAATGAGCAGTTCTTC.

This clonotype was seen repeatedly, ten times or more. The chain joins TRBV20-1 to TRBJ2-2; 14 nucleotides match TRBD2. Germline CDR1 reads DFQATT; CDR2 reads SNEGSKA (reference sequence). CDR3 length equals 16 residues. The V and J ends lost 5 bases and 5 bases, in that order; junction bases with no gene match: 7. The CDR3 DNA reads as TGCAGTGCTTGCCGGGGACTAGCGGGAGCGACCGGGGAGCTGTTTTTT. This encodes CSACRGLAGATGELFF.

This clonotype was seen repeatedly, ten times or more. This rearrangement joins TRBV18 to TRBJ2-7, with 8 bases fitting TRBD1. V shed 3 bases, J shed 2 bases, and the junction held 3 bases outside the gene matches. The CDR3 totals 14 residues. Germline-derived CDR1 and CDR2 are KGHSH and LQKENI. The chain's CDR3 is CASSPGTGAYEQYF. As DNA, the CDR3 is TGTGCCAGCTCACCCGGGACAGGAGCCTACGAGCAGTACTTC.

This clonotype was observed many times. This sequence joins TRBV5-1 and TRBJ2-7; the D is unclear. The CDR3 is 14 amino acids. The germline V and J ends were trimmed by 4 bases and 2 bases, with 13 bases remaining between them. Per the germline V gene, CDR1 is SGHRS and CDR2 is YFSETQ. The CDR3 region has the DNA TGCGCCAGCAGCGCCGACGGTTACGCCTACGAGCAGTACTTC. It codes for CASSADGYAYEQYF.

This clonotype came up many times. The chain employs TRBV20-1 and TRBJ2-3; D unclear. From germline, CDR1 is DFQATT and CDR2 SNEGSKA (reference sequence). V was shortened by 1 base and J by 4 bases, with 15 bases between the two germline ends. CDR3 length: 15 amino acids. In DNA form, the CDR3 reads TGCAGTGCTAGAGGAGAGCGCGGTTTAGCAGATACGCAGTATTTT. This translates into CSARGERGLADTQYF.

In its sample, this clonotype was seen many times. This chain uses TRBV6-2 or TRBV6-3 with TRBJ2-7; 9 bases match TRBD1. This CDR3 spans 16 amino acids. The germline V gene encodes CDR1 MNHEY and CDR2 SVGEGT. V trimming: 5 bases; J trimming: 3 bases; junction bases outside the gene matches: 11. This chain's CDR3 is CASSPVLGQGYYEQYF. The CDR3 DNA reads TGTGCCAGCAGTCCGGTGCTTGGACAGGGGTACTACGAGCAGTACTTC.

This clonotype was found many times. The rearrangement joins TRBV20-1 to TRBJ2-3, with D perhaps TRBD2 (6 bases). From germline, CDR1 is DFQATT and CDR2 SNEGSKA (reference sequence). The CDR3 is made up of 12 amino acids. Between the trimmed V and J ends, which lost 4 bases and 6 bases, there was a span of 11 bases. CDR3 bases: TGCAGTGCTATGCCTAGCGTGGATACGCAGTATTTT. Translating it yields CSAMPSVDTQYF.

This clonotype has at least ten counts. This rearrangement joins TRBV20-1 to TRBJ2-2, with D perhaps TRBD2 (5 bases). From germline, CDR1 is DFQATT and CDR2 SNEGSKA (reference sequence). The CDR3 sequence is 17 residues long. The germline V and J ends were trimmed by 5 bases and 6 bases, with 25 bases remaining between them. Here the CDR3 DNA reads TGCAGTGCTCGACGGGAAAGCAGTAGGATTACGTCCGGGGAGCTGTTTTTT. Translated: CSARRESSRITSGELFF.

This clonotype was counted ten times or more. This chain connects TRBV7-8 to TRBJ2-3; TRBD2 is a possible D gene (5 bases). CDR3 length: 18 residues. CDR1 is SGHVS, CDR2 FQNEAQ, per germline. V lost 1 base and J 2 bases, leaving 19 bases between the germline ends. CDR3 nucleotides: TGTGCCAGCAGCTTAGGACTTCGACTATATAGGGCCACAGATACGCAGTATTTT. Encoded protein: CASSLGLRLYRATDTQYF.

This clonotype was seen ten or more times. This chain connects TRBV5-1 to TRBJ1-1, with D unclear. This CDR3 spans 12 amino acids. CDR1 is SGHRS, CDR2 YFSETQ, per germline. Trimming removed 2 bases at V and 1 base at J, with 3 bases between. The CDR3: CASSFGNTEAFF. As DNA, the CDR3 is TGCGCCAGCAGCTTCGGGAACACTGAAGCTTTCTTT. The full variable domain, its missing parts supplied by reference TRBV5-1 and TRBJ1-1, is KAGVTQTPRYLIKTRGQQVTLSCSPISGHRSVSWYQQTPGQGLQFLFEYFSETQRNKGNFPGRFSGRQFSNSRSEMNVSTLELGDSALYLCASSFGNTEAFFGQGTRLTVV.

Regarding this clonotype: An end of the junction differs from the germline gene, which may be a read error. V usage is TRBV2 and J usage is TRBJ2-2, with D maybe TRBD1 (6 bases). Germline values: CDR1 SNHLY, CDR2 FYNNEI. The CDR3 extends over 13 amino acids. The DNA of the CDR3 is TGTGCCAGCACCGACCAGGGGACCGGGAAGCTGTTTTTT. Translated: CASTDQGTGKLFF.

This clonotype qualifies as medium-sized. The chain links TRBV5-1 to TRBJ2-1, with 7 bases fitting TRBD2. The CDR3 extends over 16 amino acids. The V segment lost 6 bases and the J segment 2 bases; nucleotides outside the gene matches: 11. Germline V gene data show CDR1 as SGHRS and CDR2 as YFSETQ. Here the CDR3 reads CASNRLGGSAYNEQFF. The CDR3 DNA reads as TGCGCCAGCAACCGGTTAGGCGGGAGCGCCTACAATGAGCAGTTCTTC.

The sample holds many counts of this clonotype. This chain connects TRBV24-1 to TRBJ2-5; possibly TRBD1 or TRBD2 for D (6 bases each). V lost 9 bases to trimming and J lost 5 bases, with 21 bases between them. The CDR3 covers 15 residues. Germline loops: CDR1 KGHDR, CDR2 SFDVKD. CDR3 sequence reads: CATVVRGGAKETQYF. CDR3 sequence (DNA): TGTGCCACCGTTGTCAGGGGAGGAGCGAAGGAGACCCAGTACTTC.

This clonotype was observed many times. The chain employs TRBV12-3 or TRBV12-4 and TRBJ2-6; D is unclear. Trimming stripped 6 bases from V and 0 bases from J, with 12 bases between. This CDR3 has 16 amino acids. For the CDR3, the DNA is TGTGCCAGCAGCGACCCCCCGCGCTCTGGGGCCAACGTCCTGACTTTC. It yields the protein CASSDPPRSGANVLTF.